This TCR beta chain was sequenced during a study of blood T cell repertoires in COVID-19 (dated by TCRdb to about 2020). Broadly, across the study: Samples from collaborators originated in the United States, Italy and Spain and spanned both the acute and convalescent phases of COVID-19. The prospective study material was composed of cDNA or gDNA derived from T cells, B-cell-depleted T cells, or PBMCs. Subjects who had been exposed to COVID-19, were actively infected with it, or had recovered from it provided the deeply sampled blood TCRbeta repertoires that made up the dataset. The repertoires were released in a freely available public database intended as a resource for research on the immune response to SARS-CoV-2. Samples were obtained from the ongoing ImmuneRACE study (first 160 participants) and from about 1,300 subjects provided by 6 global collaborators. Nearly every sample came with metadata listing a de-identified subject ID, COVID-19 status, age in years and sex. HLA class I and class II types, where available, came from metadata supplied by the sample provider rather than from assay-based typing. Summary of the overall study and its limitations: The quantity of clinical and demographic metadata differed by source and by participant and was supplied without curation.

This clone has at least ten counts. Which antigen it targets is not known. Base qualities were left out, and no much larger clone turns up one base away. Participants in the prospective study were aged roughly 18 to 95 years, lived in 24 United States geographic areas, and enrolled through a virtual design. To assign participants to cohorts, the prospective study relied on clinical history that participants themselves reported in a screening survey and a study questionnaire. Each participant in the prospective study had whole blood, serum and a nasopharyngeal or oropharyngeal swab collected by mobile phlebotomists. Additional blood draws and questionnaires over an approximately 2-month period could optionally be provided by prospective study participants. Before DNA extraction, blood samples from the prospective study were shipped at room temperature or frozen. CDR1 and CDR2, per the germline V gene (reference sequence), are WNHNN and SYGVQD. Inclusive of the bounding cysteine and phenylalanine, the CDR3 is 13 residues long. Of the read, only the CDR3 DNA is kept; its 39 bases are in frame from base 1. After removal of 3 bases from V and 6 bases from J, the junction retains 3 bases not matched to a gene.

TCRbeta CDR3 regions were amplified from genomic DNA by means of the immunoSEQ Assay, a bias-controlled multiplex PCR. In the authors' own workflow: Within the assay, amplification of reference gene primers was used to estimate how many nucleated cells each sample contained. To quantify the absolute abundance of each unique TCRbeta CDR3 rearrangement, sequence reads were collapsed and filtered. For each sample, productive Simpson clonality was calculated as the square root of Simpson's diversity index across productive rearrangements. TCRdb mirrors the immuneACCESS table, restricted to in-frame sequences. Some clones are absent from its copies; in checked studies, under half trace to an unresolved V gene, and the reason for the others is unknown. The DNA was the basis for D and trimming; V, J and clone size are from that table. This sample has a few hundred thousand clones in its table, and around 84% of those were observed once. The top ten constitute less than 8% of the sample.

Specimen: PBMCs or T cells enriched from blood (not recorded which). The sequence derives from a middle-aged woman with acute COVID-19. Recombination joined TRBV10-1 with TRBJ2-7, and TRBD1 matches 9 of the central bases. The CDR3 protein sequence reads: CASSERGQGEQYF. At the DNA level, the sequence is TGCGCCAGCAGTGAAAGGGGACAGGGCGAGCAGTACTTC.